Below are 20 T cell receptor beta chains sequenced from a single sample in a study of shared clonotypes between healthy human individuals. TCRdb keeps only in-frame clones here, not all; method: immunoSEQ multiplex PCR. The data contain about 2.1 million clones, 90% to 95% of them singletons. It was CD45RO-negative cells, positively selected for CCR7, that made up naive CD8 cells, with terminally differentiated effector memory CD45RA+ cells excluded. The sequenced sample was naive CD8+ T cells from PBMCs. The receptors stem from a young man in good health. Some clones in this sample may be carry-over from other donors' samples.

The chain couples TRBV6-5 to TRBJ1-1; D not resolved. The CDR3 length is 14 residues. Trimming removed 2 bases at V and 0 bases at J, with 7 bases between. Germline V gene lookup returns CDR1 MNHEY and CDR2 SVGAGI. CDR3 region: CASSYARMNTEAFF. The CDR3 nucleotides are TGTGCCAGCAGTTACGCCCGCATGAACACTGAAGCTTTCTTT.

This chain joins TRBV28 and TRBJ2-1; D is possibly TRBD1 (5 bases). The CDR3 is made up of 15 amino acids. From germline, CDR1 is MDHEN and CDR2 SYDVKM. With 2 bases removed from V and 4 bases from J, the gap between germline ends came to 12 bases. The chain's CDR3 is CASSLSQGKYNEQFF. DNA for the CDR3: TGTGCCAGCAGTTTAAGCCAGGGAAAGTACAATGAGCAGTTCTTC.

V gene TRBV13 combines with J gene TRBJ1-6, with a weak D call TRBD1 (6 bases). V was pared by 3 bases and J by 11 bases, with 17 bases between. This CDR3 is built from 15 residues. Germline V gene lookup returns CDR1 PRHDT and CDR2 FYEKMQ (reference sequence). This CDR3 reads CASSFRGQLAAPLHF. CDR3 nucleotide sequence: TGTGCCAGCAGCTTCAGGGGACAATTGGCGGCACCCCTCCACTTT.

The genes are TRBV27 and TRBJ1-1; maybe TRBD1 (5 bases). The length of the CDR3 is 13 residues. V lost 8 bases, J lost 0 bases, and 10 bases lay in between. Germline CDR1 MNHEY, CDR2 SMNVEV (reference sequence). The DNA of the CDR3 is TGTGCCAGCCAAAGACAGATGAACACTGAAGCTTTCTTT. This gives the protein CASQRQMNTEAFF.

The DNA of the CDR3 is TGTGCCAGCAGTTCGGGACTAGCGGGAGTTGGGGAGACCCAGTACTTC. This translates into CASSSGLAGVGETQYF. V gene TRBV28 combines with J gene TRBJ2-5, with 14 positions matching TRBD2. The CDR3 extends over 16 amino acids. Trimming took 4 bases from V and 5 from J; bases not matched to a gene: 6. The germline CDR1 and CDR2 sequences are MDHEN and SYDVKM. The complete variable domain, with remaining parts taken from reference TRBV28 and TRBJ2-5, reads DVKVTQSSRYLVKRTGEKVFLECVQDMDHENMFWYRQDPGLGLRLIYFSYDVKMKEKGDIPEGYSVSREKKERFSLILESASTNQTSMYLCASSSGLAGVGETQYFGPGTRLLVL.

The chain links TRBV28 to TRBJ2-3, with a weak D call TRBD1 (6 bases). The CDR3 runs 15 residues. Germline V CDR1 and CDR2: MDHEN, SYDVKM. V lost 3 bases to trimming and J lost 2 bases, with 12 bases between them. The CDR3 bases are TGTGCCAGCAGTTTCGGACAGACCTACACAGATACGCAGTATTTT. Its protein is CASSFGQTYTDTQYF.

V and J are TRBV9 and TRBJ1-4; possible D gene TRBD1, 5 bases. The length of the CDR3 is 14 residues. Trimming pared 2 bases from V and 6 bases from J, leaving 11 bases between. CDR1 is SGDLS and CDR2 is YYNGEE in the germline V gene. For the CDR3, the DNA is TGTGCCAGCAGCGTTGGCAGGGAGGATGAAAAACTGTTTTTT. Its protein product is CASSVGREDEKLFF.

The chain is built from TRBV6-5 and TRBJ2-7; tentative D call: TRBD2 (5 bases). V was trimmed by 2 bases and J by 0 bases, leaving 14 bases between them. The CDR3 is 16 amino acids. The germline V gene has CDR1 MNHEY and CDR2 SVGAGI. CDR3 DNA sequence: TGTGCCAGCAGTTACCGTCTGAGCGGAGGCTCCTACGAGCAGTACTTC. This encodes CASSYRLSGGSYEQYF.

The chain joins TRBV9 to TRBJ1-1, with no clear D. The CDR3 runs 14 residues. The germline V gene has CDR1 SGDLS and CDR2 YYNGEE. V dropped 5 bases and J dropped 1 base, with 12 bases sitting between them. CDR3 DNA: TGTGCCAGCAGGGGTCAGACCGCGAACACTGAAGCTTTCTTT. It codes for CASRGQTANTEAFF.

The chain uses TRBV28 and TRBJ1-1; no definite D call. Trimming pared 6 bases from V and 1 base from J, leaving 12 bases between. CDR1 is MDHEN and CDR2 is SYDVKM in the germline V gene. This CDR3 is built from 14 residues. CDR3 amino acids: CASSPAPANTEAFF. The CDR3 bases are TGTGCCAGCAGCCCGGCCCCAGCGAACACTGAAGCTTTCTTT.

The chain links TRBV7-6 to TRBJ2-1, with 8 positions matching TRBD1. This CDR3 has 17 amino acids. The trim removed 3 bases at V and 2 bases at J, leaving 9 bases unmatched. The germline CDR1 and CDR2 sequences are SGHVS and FNYEAQ. The CDR3 DNA reads as TGTGCCAGCAGCTTGTCAGCCGGGACAGGCCCCTACAATGAGCAGTTCTTC. Its translation is CASSLSAGTGPYNEQFF.

The gene calls are TRBV7-3 and TRBJ2-1; TRBD2 agrees at 7 bases. The CDR3 is 17 residues long. Trimming removed 5 bases from V and 4 bases from J; junction bases left unmatched: 14. CDR1 is SGHTA and CDR2 is FQGTGA in the germline V gene. The DNA of the CDR3 is TGTGCCAGCAGCAATTCGGGAGGCAGGTTATCTTACAATGAGCAGTTCTTC. It codes for CASSNSGGRLSYNEQFF. Combining the CDR3 with reference TRBV7-3 and TRBJ2-1 gives the whole variable domain GAGVSQTPSNKVTEKGKYVELRCDPISGHTALYWYRQSLGQGPEFLIYFQGTGAADDSGLPNDRFFAVRPEGSVSTLKIQRTERGDSAVYLCASSNSGGRLSYNEQFFGPGTRLTVL.

The V and J genes are TRBV5-8 and TRBJ2-1; either TRBD1 or TRBD2 may supply D (5 bases each). Per the germline V gene, CDR1 is SGHTS and CDR2 is YDEGEE. This CDR3 has 11 amino acids. Deletions cut 9 bases from V and 8 bases from J, with 12 bases between. The CDR3 coding sequence is TGTGCCATCATTCGGGGCGATGAGCAGTTCTTC. Encoded protein: CAIIRGDEQFF.

This chain connects TRBV7-9 to TRBJ2-1; 12 nucleotides match TRBD2. The CDR3 totals 16 residues. With 5 bases clipped from V and 8 bases from J, the junction kept 10 bases outside the gene matches. Germline V gene sequence: CDR1 SEHNR, CDR2 FQNEAQ (reference sequence). The CDR3 DNA reads as TGTGCCAGCAGCCACGGACTAGCGGGGCTGGGCGATGAGCAGTTCTTC. As protein: CASSHGLAGLGDEQFF.

The chain has TRBV23-1 and TRBJ1-2; a weak D match, TRBD1 (5 bases). TRBV23-1 belongs to the ORF category, with a function that is uncertain. The V gene lost 3 bases and the J gene lost 1 base, with 18 bases spanning the gap. The CDR3 has 17 residues. The CDR3 DNA reads as TGCGCCAGCAGTCATTACGGGGGACGGTACATTAACTATGGCTACACCTTC. Protein: CASSHYGGRYINYGYTF.

The chain carries TRBV19 and TRBJ1-1; D perhaps matches TRBD1 (6 bases). CDR1 and CDR2 (germline): LNHDA, SQIVND (reference sequence). The V and J ends lost 7 bases and 3 bases respectively, with 21 bases between them. This CDR3 contains 16 residues. The CDR3 coding sequence is TGTGCCAGTACCGTCTGGAAGACACAGGGCGACACTGAAGCTTTCTTT. Translated: CASTVWKTQGDTEAFF.

This clone was seen a single time. The chain uses TRBV10-2 and TRBJ1-1; 7 bases line up with TRBD1. The CDR3 extends over 16 amino acids. Germline V CDR1 and CDR2: WSHSY, SAAADI. The V gene end was trimmed by 3 bases and the J gene end by 3 bases; junction bases not matched to a gene: 10. The CDR3 coding sequence is TGCGCCAGCAGTGACCCGCCCCTTACAGGGGACACTGAAGCTTTCTTT. This sequence encodes CASSDPPLTGDTEAFF.

This chain links TRBV9 with TRBJ2-1, with 10 bases identical to TRBD2. The CDR3 is 18 residues long. V lost 1 base to trimming and J lost 5 bases; unmatched junction nucleotides: 12. From germline, CDR1 is SGDLS and CDR2 YYNGEE. CDR3 region: CASSVSALAGDRDNEQFF. CDR3 DNA sequence: TGTGCCAGCAGCGTAAGCGCGCTAGCGGGAGATAGGGACAATGAGCAGTTCTTC.

The gene calls are TRBV11-2 and TRBJ1-1; the D gene is possibly TRBD1 (6 bases). Germline assignment: CDR1 SGHAT and CDR2 FQNNGV. CDR3 size: 19 residues. V was trimmed by 2 bases and J by 1 base, leaving 23 bases between them. The DNA for the CDR3 is TGTGCCAGCAGCTTATACCCCCATCCTCAATCGACAGGGAACACTGAAGCTTTCTTT. Its protein product is CASSLYPHPQSTGNTEAFF.

The chain is built from TRBV5-1 and TRBJ2-7; TRBD1 might be the D (5 bases). The CDR3 totals 13 residues. CDR1 and CDR2 (germline): SGHRS, YFSETQ. Trimming removed 2 bases at V and 4 bases at J, with 10 bases between. The CDR3 loop is CASSLDREYEQYF. CDR3 sequence (DNA): TGCGCCAGCAGCTTAGACAGAGAATACGAGCAGTACTTC.